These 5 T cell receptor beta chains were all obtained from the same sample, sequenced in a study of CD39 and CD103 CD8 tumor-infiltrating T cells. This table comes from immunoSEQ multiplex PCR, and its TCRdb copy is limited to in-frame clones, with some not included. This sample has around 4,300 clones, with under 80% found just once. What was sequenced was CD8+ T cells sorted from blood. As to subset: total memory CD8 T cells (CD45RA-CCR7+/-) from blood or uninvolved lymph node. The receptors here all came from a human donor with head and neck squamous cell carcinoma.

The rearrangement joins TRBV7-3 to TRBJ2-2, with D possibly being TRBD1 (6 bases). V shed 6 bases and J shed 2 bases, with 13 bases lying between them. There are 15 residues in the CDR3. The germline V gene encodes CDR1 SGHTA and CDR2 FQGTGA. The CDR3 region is CASSPWTANTGELFF. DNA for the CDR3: TGTGCCAGCAGTCCATGGACAGCAAACACCGGGGAGCTGTTTTTT.

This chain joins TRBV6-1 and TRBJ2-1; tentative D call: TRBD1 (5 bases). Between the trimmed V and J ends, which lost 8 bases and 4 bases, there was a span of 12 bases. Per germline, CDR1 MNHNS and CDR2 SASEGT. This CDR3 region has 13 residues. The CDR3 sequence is CASGADGYNEQFF. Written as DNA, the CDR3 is TGTGCCAGCGGGGCGGACGGATACAATGAGCAGTTCTTC.

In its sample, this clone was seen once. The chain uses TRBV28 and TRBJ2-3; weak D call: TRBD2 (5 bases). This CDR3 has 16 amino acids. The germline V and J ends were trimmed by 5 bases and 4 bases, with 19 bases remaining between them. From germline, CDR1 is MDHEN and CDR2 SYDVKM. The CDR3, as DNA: TGTGCCAGCAGTGAAGGTTCCATAGGGCGGGCAGATACGCAGTATTTT. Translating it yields CASSEGSIGRADTQYF.

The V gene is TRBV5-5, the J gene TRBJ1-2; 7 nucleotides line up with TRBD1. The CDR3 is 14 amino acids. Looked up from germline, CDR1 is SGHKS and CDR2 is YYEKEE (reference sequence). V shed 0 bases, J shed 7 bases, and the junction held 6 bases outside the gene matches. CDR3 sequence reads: CASSLDSGGSGYTF. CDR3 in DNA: TGTGCCAGCAGCTTGGATTCAGGGGGAAGTGGCTACACCTTC.

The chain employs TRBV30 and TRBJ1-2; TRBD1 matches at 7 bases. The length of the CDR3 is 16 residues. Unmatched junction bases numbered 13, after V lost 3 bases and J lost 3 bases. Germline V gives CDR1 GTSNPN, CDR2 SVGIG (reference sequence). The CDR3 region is CAWSSDDREWDYGYTF. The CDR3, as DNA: TGTGCCTGGAGCAGTGACGACAGGGAGTGGGACTATGGCTACACCTTC.